These 10 T cell receptor beta chains came from one sample sequenced in a study of T cells in Graves' hyperthyroidism and ophthalmopathy (dated by TCRdb to the late 2010s). The library was produced with multiplex PCR. Sequencing relied on an Illumina HiSeq 2000. Amplification of TCR beta CDR3 regions was carried out from RNA transcripts. The first round of RT-PCR for the TCR CDR3 was performed with the HTBI primer set and the Qiagen OneStep RT-PCR kit. TCRdb handled the public reads itself, with Q25 trimming in fastp and clone calling in MiXCR, and kept productive beta chains. A single entry per CDR3 protein holds the most common genes and DNA from its merged rows. For this sample the table gives 250,000 or so distinct CDR3 sequences, of which 13% to 15% were detected only once. The ten largest clones capture 30% to 35% of the sample. The sequenced material came from blood. All receptors come from a woman aged 45 to 65 with Graves' hyperthyroidism that later progressed to Graves' ophthalmopathy.

There are many counts of this clonotype. This chain links TRBV28 with TRBJ1-5; D possibly corresponds to TRBD1 (6 bases). V gave up 6 bases and J gave up 0 bases, with 15 bases separating them. The CDR3 is made up of 16 amino acids. The germline gives CDR1 MDHEN, CDR2 SYDVKM. The DNA for the CDR3 is TGTGCCAGCAGATCATGGGGGGACACTAGCAATCAGCCCCAGCATTTT. Residues: CASRSWGDTSNQPQHF.

This clonotype was counted many times. V and J are TRBV20-1 and TRBJ2-7; a possible D gene is TRBD1 (7 bases). There are 14 residues in the CDR3. Trimming left V 2 bases short and J 0 bases short, with 11 bases between. Germline CDR1 DFQATT, CDR2 SNEGSKA (reference sequence). The CDR3 DNA follows: TGCAGTGCTAGACACCAGGGGGGCTCCTACGAGCAGTACTTC. It encodes CSARHQGGSYEQYF.

This clonotype was observed many times. V is TRBV6-2 or TRBV6-3 and J is TRBJ2-4, with D perhaps TRBD1 or TRBD2 (7 bases each). V lost 7 bases to trimming and J lost 1 base, with 14 bases between them. The CDR3 has 15 residues. Germline V gene sequence: CDR1 MNHEY, CDR2 SVGEGT. The CDR3 DNA reads TGTGCCAGCAATGCAGGGGGGGCCGCCAAAAACATTCAGTACTTC. It encodes CASNAGGAAKNIQYF.

This clonotype has at least ten counts. The chain joins TRBV2 to TRBJ2-5, with TRBD2 matching 7 bases. The CDR3 covers 13 residues. The V gene's germline CDR1 is SNHLY and CDR2 FYNNEI. Unmatched junction bases numbered 9, after V lost 7 bases and J lost 7 bases. The CDR3 region is CASTPLGGGTQYF. DNA for the CDR3: TGTGCCAGCACCCCGTTGGGGGGGGGGACCCAGTACTTC.

This clonotype was seen at least ten times. The genes are TRBV27 and TRBJ1-5; TRBD1 matches 12 bases. This CDR3 contains 16 residues. The V gene end was trimmed by 3 bases and the J gene end by 6 bases; junction bases not matched to a gene: 6. The germline CDR1 and CDR2 sequences are MNHEY and SMNVEV (reference sequence). In DNA, the CDR3 is TGTGCCAGCAGTTTCGGGACAGGGGGCGTGAGTCAGCCCCAGCATTTT. Protein sequence: CASSFGTGGVSQPQHF.

As concerns this clonotype: The junction departs from the called germline gene at one end, perhaps through a read error. The chain recombines TRBV6-2 or TRBV6-3 with TRBJ2-1; TRBD1 is a possible D gene (6 bases). This CDR3 is 14 amino acids long. Germline CDR1 is MNHEY and CDR2 is SVGEGT. This CDR3 reads CASARDKLYNEQSF. The CDR3 DNA is TGTGCCAGTGCTAGGGACAAATTGTACAATGAGCAGTCCTTC.

This clonotype has ten or more counts. The V call is TRBV20-1, the J call TRBJ2-7, with D perhaps TRBD1 (5 bases). V gave up 6 bases and J gave up 5 bases, with 11 bases separating them. CDR1 and CDR2 (germline): DFQATT, SNEGSKA (reference sequence). CDR3 length: 11 residues. This CDR3 reads CSADSLHEQYF. For the CDR3, the DNA is TGCAGTGCAGACAGCCTCCACGAGCAGTACTTC.

This sequence joins TRBV19 and TRBJ2-3; 10 bases map to TRBD2. In germline, CDR1 is LNHDA, CDR2 SQIVND (reference sequence). CDR3 length equals 16 residues. V was clipped by 2 bases and J by 4 bases; unmatched bases: 6. CDR3 coding DNA: TGTGCCAGTAGTATACTGAGCGGGGGGGTGGCAGATACGCAGTATTTT. Protein: CASSILSGGVADTQYF.

This sequence joins TRBV20-1 and TRBJ2-7, with 9 bases identical to TRBD1. This CDR3 has 19 residues. Germline CDR1 and CDR2: DFQATT and SNEGSKA (reference sequence). V lost 1 base and J lost 2; bases outside the gene matches: 18. CDR3 DNA sequence: TGCAGTGCTAGAGTTCAGGCCGGGACAGGGCCCATTCGGACCTACGAGCAGTACTTC. It encodes CSARVQAGTGPIRTYEQYF.

The chain has TRBV14 and TRBJ1-3, with 7 bases matching TRBD1. V was pared by 0 bases and J by 7 bases, with 0 bases of the junction left unmatched. The V gene's germline CDR1 is SGHDN and CDR2 FVKESK. This CDR3 spans 13 amino acids. CDR3 nucleotide sequence: TGTGCCAGCAGCCAAGACAGGGGGAACACCATATATTTT. Protein sequence: CASSQDRGNTIYF.